A single T cell receptor (beta chain) is shown here with its context. What it binds is not known. Trimming removed 1 base from V and 3 bases from J; junction bases left unmatched: 3. The CDR3 is 16 amino acids. Looked up from germline, CDR1 is LGHNA and CDR2 is YSLEER. The record originates from a study of pediatric ulcerative colitis. Findings and limits, study-wide: All ulcerative colitis patients, but no controls, carried a couple of rectal clonotypes.

Some clones are missing from TCRdb's copy, which holds only in-frame ones; the method was immunoSEQ multiplex PCR. In the table there are about 36,000 clones, less than 90% of which are singletons. The source material was blood. This TCR came from a girl under 18 with moderate ulcerative colitis. The V call is TRBV4-3, the J call TRBJ2-1, with 10 bases fitting TRBD2. The CDR3 bases are TGCGCCAGCAGCCAAGTAGGACTAGCGGACTACAATGAGCAGTTCTTC. As protein: CASSQVGLADYNEQFF.